This TCR beta chain was sequenced in a study of blood T cell repertoires in COVID-19. On the study more broadly: The cDNA or gDNA used as material had been derived from T cells, B-cell-depleted T cells, or PBMCs.

V shed 2 bases and J shed 3 bases, with 10 bases lying between them. The V gene's germline CDR1 is MNHNY and CDR2 SVGAGI (reference sequence). The CDR3 consists of 14 residues. How the authors handled the data: From reference gene primer amplification, estimates of nucleated cell counts were derived. Measured with immunoSEQ multiplex PCR; TCRdb has only the in-frame clones, and not every one. Clonal size and the V and J genes are those of that table, whereas D and trimming came from the DNA. The table includes 150,000 to 200,000 clones, about 77% detected once. J is TRBJ1-2 and V is TRBV6-6, with D possibly matching TRBD1 (6 bases). The sequencing sample was made of PBMCs or T cells enriched from blood (not recorded which). The clonotype was recovered from a woman in her fifties or sixties with acute COVID-19. The CDR3 nucleotides read TGTGCCAGCAGTTACGGGGGCGCGGACTATGGCTACACCTTC. Translated: CASSYGGADYGYTF.